This passage covers 8 T cell receptor beta chains from one sample sequenced in a study of identical twins. TCRdb called the 5' RACE reads again in MiXCR, with one record for every CDR3 protein. This table has 280,000 or so distinct CDR3 sequences, approximately 8.5% appearing once. These data also featured in a second study, about yellow fever vaccine responses in identical twins.

The sequenced material came from memory (CD45RO+) T cells sorted from blood. The receptor source for this set is a woman aged 18-29 years in good health.

V is TRBV20-1 and J is TRBJ2-7; 9 bases align to TRBD1. Per the germline V gene, CDR1 is DFQATT and CDR2 is SNEGSKA (reference sequence). The V gene end was trimmed by 5 bases and the J gene end by 4 bases; junction bases not matched to a gene: 9. The CDR3 contains 14 residues. CDR3 in amino acids: CSARRDREMYEQYF. In DNA, the CDR3 is TGCAGTGCTCGCCGGGACAGGGAGATGTACGAGCAGTACTTC.

This clonotype has just a few counts. V and J are TRBV20-1 and TRBJ2-1, with D possibly being TRBD1 (5 bases). Trimming left V 0 bases short and J 7 bases short, with 10 bases between. The CDR3 is made up of 13 amino acids. Germline CDR1 DFQATT, CDR2 SNEGSKA (reference sequence). In DNA form, the CDR3 reads TGCAGTGCTAGAGATTGGGGCAGGAATGAGCAGTTCTTC. Amino acid sequence: CSARDWGRNEQFF.

This clonotype appeared many times. This chain joins TRBV4-1 and TRBJ2-2; TRBD2 might be the D (6 bases). This CDR3 is 14 amino acids long. Trimming removed 1 base at V and 5 bases at J, with 8 bases between. The germline V gene has CDR1 MGHRA and CDR2 YSYEKL. This chain's CDR3 is CASSQVGGTGELFF. The CDR3 DNA sequence: TGCGCCAGCAGCCAAGTTGGGGGGACCGGGGAGCTGTTTTTT.

This clonotype has a handful of counts. The chain joins TRBV9 to TRBJ2-1; unclear D gene. Trimming took 0 bases from V and 10 from J, leaving 14 bases between them. The CDR3 has 14 residues. The V gene's germline CDR1 is SGDLS and CDR2 YYNGEE. The CDR3, as DNA: TGTGCCAGCAGCGTAGGCACCGTCGCCGGCGAGCAGTTCTTC. Translating it yields CASSVGTVAGEQFF.

The chain is built from TRBV18 and TRBJ2-5, with D perhaps given as TRBD1 or TRBD2 (5 bases each). Looked up from germline, CDR1 is KGHSH and CDR2 is LQKENI. The CDR3 length is 14 residues. With 2 bases removed from V and 5 bases from J, the gap between germline ends came to 12 bases. The chain's CDR3 is CASSPYDSGETQYF. The CDR3 nucleotides read TGTGCCAGCTCACCATACGACAGCGGCGAGACCCAGTACTTC.

This chain connects TRBV6-1 to TRBJ1-2; D remains ambiguous. Germline V gene lookup returns CDR1 MNHNS and CDR2 SASEGT. Trimming shortened V by 1 base and J by 13 bases, and 10 bases separated the two germline ends. This CDR3 has 11 residues. Here the CDR3 reads CASSEVRVGTF. DNA of the CDR3: TGTGCCAGCAGTGAAGTGAGGGTGGGCACCTTC.

This chain links TRBV29-1 with TRBJ2-7; weak D call: TRBD2 (6 bases). Deletions cut 8 bases from V and 2 bases from J, with 13 bases between. The CDR3 runs 12 residues. The germline V gene encodes CDR1 SQVTM and CDR2 ANQGSEA. The CDR3 nucleotides are TGCAGCTGGAGGGACGGAGCCTACGAGCAGTACTTC. Its translation is CSWRDGAYEQYF.

This clonotype showed up just a few times. The chain uses TRBV6-5 and TRBJ1-5, with a possible D match to TRBD1 (5 bases). V was cut by 3 bases and J by 6 bases, with 12 bases left in between. CDR1 and CDR2 from the germline V gene are MNHEY and SVGAGI. The CDR3 runs to 14 residues. The CDR3 spells CASSYRGRGQPQHF. CDR3 nucleotides: TGTGCCAGCAGTTATCGGGGGAGGGGTCAGCCCCAGCATTTT.